These 30 T cell receptor beta chains were all obtained from the same sample, sequenced in a study of beta chain features in type 1 diabetes (dated by TCRdb to the late 2010s). Here is what the overall study found, with its caveats: Type 1 diabetes patients showed a moderate but significant shortening of TCRB CDR3 length in all four CD4+ subsets.

To prepare the library, the immunoSEQ multiplex PCR assay was applied. All of the isolated RNA was reverse transcribed with the High Capacity cDNA Reverse Transcription Kit, so expressed TCRB transcripts were sequenced. The table was pulled from immuneACCESS by TCRdb, which kept in-frame rearrangements only. Such tables lose some clones; where checked, under half of the loss comes from unresolved V genes, and the rest has no known cause. The sample data list hundreds of thousands of clones, and over 12% of these were observed just once. 0.035% to 0.045% of the sample belongs to the ten largest clones. Which antigens these TCRs recognize remains unknown. The sample taken for sequencing was naive CD4+ T cells from blood. The sample's cell subset or site label, decoded: true naive CD4+ T cells. The receptors were sampled from a man in his late teens or twenties with type 1 diabetes.

This sequence joins TRBV5-1 and TRBJ1-2; the D gene is possibly TRBD1 (5 bases). The CDR3 spans 14 residues. V shed 0 bases and J shed 6 bases, with 12 bases lying between them. The germline V gene encodes CDR1 SGHRS and CDR2 YFSETQ. The CDR3 DNA is TGCGCCAGCAGCTTGGCCGGGGCAGGCCATGGCTACACCTTC. It codes for CASSLAGAGHGYTF.

This clone has a handful of counts. This chain uses TRBV6-5 with TRBJ1-1; TRBD1 matches at 9 bases. The CDR3 runs to 14 residues. J lost 6 bases, V lost 2 bases, and 4 bases had no gene match. Germline assignment: CDR1 MNHEY and CDR2 SVGAGI. This CDR3 reads CASSYDRGFPEAFF. The DNA for the CDR3 is TGTGCCAGCAGTTACGACAGGGGGTTCCCTGAAGCTTTCTTT.

The chain joins TRBV6-5 to TRBJ2-1; 7 bases are a match to TRBD2. Germline V gene lookup returns CDR1 MNHEY and CDR2 SVGAGI. CDR3 length equals 11 residues. With V trimmed by 6 bases and J by 11 bases, 4 bases remained unmatched. CDR3 DNA sequence: TGTGCCAGCAGCGGGACTATAAAGCAGTTCTTC. Its translation: CASSGTIKQFF.

This clone was seen only a few times. V usage is TRBV7-9 and J usage is TRBJ1-1; no firm D call. V gave up 0 bases and J gave up 3 bases, with 5 bases separating them. Germline lookup yields CDR1 SEHNR and CDR2 FQNEAQ (reference sequence). This CDR3 has 13 amino acids. The CDR3 bases are TGTGCCAGCAGCTTAGCCCTTTACACTGAAGCTTTCTTT. Its protein is CASSLALYTEAFF.

A word on this clone: The same CDR3 is also encoded by other DNA sequences in this sample. The CDR3 region has the DNA TGTGCCAGCAGCTTTACTACGAACACCGGGGAGCTGTTTTTT. It specifies CASSFTTNTGELFF. V gene TRBV11-2 combines with J gene TRBJ2-2; unclear D gene. The CDR3 sequence is 14 residues long. Germline V gene lookup returns CDR1 SGHAT and CDR2 FQNNGV. Trimming left V 3 bases short and J 0 bases short, with 5 bases between.

Only a few counts were recorded for this clone. V is TRBV7-9 and J is TRBJ2-3; D perhaps matches TRBD1 (6 bases). The CDR3 totals 16 residues. Germline V gene sequence: CDR1 SEHNR, CDR2 FQNEAQ (reference sequence). The V end lost 3 bases, the J end lost 5 bases, and 18 bases lay between the germline ends. The CDR3 nucleotides are TGTGCCAGCAGCTTTTGGAGGACAGTTGCACGAGATACGCAGTATTTT. Protein sequence: CASSFWRTVARDTQYF.

This clone was counted between two and nine times. The gene calls are TRBV13 and TRBJ2-1; D remains ambiguous. Germline CDR1 reads PRHDT; CDR2 reads FYEKMQ (reference sequence). Trimming removed 5 bases from V and 5 bases from J, with 19 bases in between. The CDR3 covers 16 residues. The CDR3 DNA reads TGTGCCAGCAGCCCTGCGCCCGCAGCTCTCCACAATGAGCAGTTCTTC. Protein sequence: CASSPAPAALHNEQFF.

The chain is built from TRBV5-1 and TRBJ1-1, with 9 bases identical to TRBD1. The V segment lost 0 bases and the J segment 1 base; nucleotides outside the gene matches: 7. Germline CDR1 SGHRS, CDR2 YFSETQ. This CDR3 is built from 17 residues. The CDR3 DNA reads TGCGCCAGCAGCTTGGTGGGACAGGGTCCTTCGAACACTGAAGCTTTCTTT. This gives the protein CASSLVGQGPSNTEAFF.

The J gene is TRBJ1-2, the V gene TRBV28; possible D gene TRBD1, 5 bases. The CDR3 is made up of 13 amino acids. V gave up 4 bases and J gave up 8 bases, with 14 bases separating them. Germline V gene data show CDR1 as MDHEN and CDR2 as SYDVKM. The CDR3 protein is CASSWRGLEGYTF. CDR3 sequence (DNA): TGTGCCAGCAGTTGGCGGGGACTCGAAGGCTACACCTTC.

V gene TRBV14 combines with J gene TRBJ1-6; D not resolved. The germline V gene encodes CDR1 SGHDN and CDR2 FVKESK. The CDR3 sequence is 13 residues long. Trimming removed 0 bases from V and 8 bases from J, with 5 bases in between. This CDR3 is CASSQDYYSPLHF. As DNA, the CDR3 is TGTGCCAGCAGCCAAGATTACTATTCACCCCTCCACTTT.

The chain carries TRBV9 and TRBJ2-3; D is undetermined. CDR1 is SGDLS and CDR2 is YYNGEE in the germline V gene. This CDR3 spans 15 amino acids. V was trimmed by 4 bases and J by 1 base, leaving 13 bases between them. The DNA of the CDR3 is TGTGCCAGCAGCCCCCGCGGATACGGCACAGATACGCAGTATTTT. Encoded protein: CASSPRGYGTDTQYF.

The chain carries TRBV9 and TRBJ2-1; TRBD2 agrees at 10 bases. The CDR3 contains 16 residues. Losses at the gene ends were 0 bases for V and 4 bases for J; bases not matched to a gene: 4. Germline lookup yields CDR1 SGDLS and CDR2 YYNGEE. The CDR3 DNA reads TGTGCCAGCAGCGTAGTTTGGACTAGCGGTTACAATGAGCAGTTCTTC. Translating gives CASSVVWTSGYNEQFF.

The V gene is TRBV7-9, the J gene TRBJ2-5; D is possibly TRBD2 (6 bases). Trimming took 0 bases from V and 2 from J, leaving 13 bases between them. Germline-derived CDR1 and CDR2 are SEHNR and FQNEAQ (reference sequence). CDR3 length: 16 amino acids. The CDR3 is CASSLAGGNRQETQYF. DNA for the CDR3: TGTGCCAGCAGCTTAGCGGGCGGGAACCGACAAGAGACCCAGTACTTC.

This sequence joins TRBV28 and TRBJ1-1, with D uncertain. This CDR3 has 14 amino acids. V was shortened by 5 bases and J by 1 base, with 11 bases between the two germline ends. The germline CDR1 and CDR2 sequences are MDHEN and SYDVKM. The CDR3 loop is CASSLPVWNTEAFF. DNA of the CDR3: TGTGCCAGCAGTCTCCCCGTTTGGAACACTGAAGCTTTCTTT.

This chain links TRBV30 with TRBJ2-3; TRBD2 might be the D (7 bases). Looked up from germline, CDR1 is GTSNPN and CDR2 is SVGIG (reference sequence). The CDR3 has 15 amino acids. V gave up 2 bases and J gave up 3 bases, with 15 bases separating them. The CDR3 coding sequence is TGTGCCTGGAGTAGGGGGGGGTACCCGACAGATACGCAGTATTTT. Translated: CAWSRGGYPTDTQYF.

This clone was counted between two and nine times. The chain carries TRBV6-5 and TRBJ2-3, with 7 bases fitting TRBD2. The germline gives CDR1 MNHEY, CDR2 SVGAGI. This CDR3 is built from 16 residues. V was pared by 3 bases and J by 0 bases, with 6 bases of the junction left unmatched. The CDR3 is CASSYSPAGSTDTQYF. The CDR3 DNA sequence: TGTGCCAGCAGTTATAGTCCAGCGGGGAGCACAGATACGCAGTATTTT.

The V call is TRBV7-9, the J call TRBJ1-2; 7 bases agree with TRBD1. V trimming: 3 bases; J trimming: 0 bases; junction bases outside the gene matches: 7. The CDR3 length is 16 residues. CDR1 and CDR2 from the germline V gene are SEHNR and FQNEAQ (reference sequence). The CDR3 is CASSLTGSSTNYGYTF. In DNA form, the CDR3 reads TGTGCCAGCAGCTTGACAGGGTCCTCTACTAACTATGGCTACACCTTC. The whole variable domain, filled in from reference TRBV7-9 and TRBJ1-2, reads DTGVSQNPRHKITKRGQNVTFRCDPISEHNRLYWYRQTLGQGPEFLTYFQNEAQLEKSRLLSDRFSAERPKGSFSTLEIQRTEQGDSAMYLCASSLTGSSTNYGYTFGSGTRLTVV.

The chain has TRBV29-1 and TRBJ2-1, with D possibly TRBD2 on 6 matching bases. Germline V lookup: CDR1 SQVTM, CDR2 ANQGSEA. This CDR3 is 18 amino acids long. Trimming cost V 2 bases and J 0 bases, with 20 bases left between them. CDR3 DNA sequence: TGCAGCGTTGAATCCCGGAAGGTAGCGGAGACCTCCTACAATGAGCAGTTCTTC. Residues: CSVESRKVAETSYNEQFF.

V gene TRBV28 combines with J gene TRBJ2-5, with 10 nucleotides matching TRBD1. With 5 bases clipped from V and 4 bases from J, the junction kept 7 bases outside the gene matches. The CDR3 sequence is 15 residues long. Germline V gene data show CDR1 as MDHEN and CDR2 as SYDVKM. The CDR3 is CASSLRTGGRETQYF. The CDR3 DNA follows: TGTGCCAGCAGTCTGAGGACAGGGGGAAGAGAGACCCAGTACTTC. The full variable domain, with the rest looked up from reference TRBV28 and TRBJ2-5, is DVKVTQSSRYLVKRTGEKVFLECVQDMDHENMFWYRQDPGLGLRLIYFSYDVKMKEKGDIPEGYSVSREKKERFSLILESASTNQTSMYLCASSLRTGGRETQYFGPGTRLLVL.

V usage is TRBV7-9 and J usage is TRBJ1-5; the D is unclear. The V end lost 1 base, the J end lost 3 bases, and 7 bases lay between the germline ends. The CDR3 extends over 14 amino acids. Germline V CDR1 and CDR2: SEHNR, FQNEAQ (reference sequence). CDR3 amino acids: CASSLGLANQPQHF. CDR3 nucleotide sequence: TGTGCCAGCAGCTTAGGGTTGGCCAATCAGCCCCAGCATTTT.

The rearrangement uses TRBV19 and TRBJ1-5; TRBD1 matches 9 bases. The CDR3 runs 18 residues. The V and J ends lost 7 bases and 0 bases, in that order; junction bases with no gene match: 13. In germline, CDR1 is LNHDA, CDR2 SQIVND (reference sequence). CDR3 bases: TGTGCCAGTACCCCGCGGGACAGGGCACCTTATAGCAATCAGCCCCAGCATTTT. Translating it yields CASTPRDRAPYSNQPQHF.

CDR3 nucleotide sequence: TGTGCCAGCTCCTCGGGGGCTAGCTTCCACAATGAGCAGTTCTTC. This encodes CASSSGASFHNEQFF. This chain connects TRBV4-2 to TRBJ2-1; D tentatively fits TRBD1 or TRBD2 (6 bases each). This CDR3 is built from 15 residues. The germline V gene has CDR1 LGHNA and CDR2 YNFKEQ. Deletions cut 8 bases from V and 5 bases from J, with 19 bases between.

V gene TRBV7-2 combines with J gene TRBJ2-5, with D unresolved. The CDR3 is 11 residues long. Germline CDR1 SGHTA, CDR2 FQGNSA. V lost 3 bases to trimming and J lost 6 bases, with 5 bases between them. This CDR3 reads CASSLTQTQYF. The CDR3 DNA sequence: TGTGCCAGCAGCTTGACCCAGACCCAGTACTTC.

This clone has just a few counts. This chain joins TRBV6-6 and TRBJ2-6; TRBD2 is a possible D gene (6 bases). Germline lookup yields CDR1 MNHNY and CDR2 SVGAGI (reference sequence). This CDR3 contains 15 residues. V dropped 2 bases and J dropped 16 bases, with 21 bases sitting between them. The CDR3 DNA sequence: TGTGCCAGCAGTTACCTGTCGGCAGGGAGGTCTTTGCTGACTTTC. Residues: CASSYLSAGRSLLTF.

This clone came up a few times. The chain employs TRBV15 and TRBJ1-1; D is perhaps TRBD1 (6 bases). The germline V and J ends were trimmed by 3 bases and 1 base, with 9 bases remaining between them. The CDR3 is 14 residues long. The germline V gene has CDR1 LNHNV and CDR2 YYDKDF (reference sequence). In DNA, the CDR3 is TGTGCCACCAGCAGTCCGACAGGGAACACTGAAGCTTTCTTT. It translates to CATSSPTGNTEAFF.

The J gene is TRBJ1-2, the V gene TRBV5-1; D not resolved. V was cut by 4 bases and J by 6 bases, with 10 bases left in between. The CDR3 spans 12 residues. CDR1 and CDR2 from the germline V gene are SGHRS and YFSETQ. This chain's CDR3 is CASSHPKDGYTF. The CDR3 DNA is TGCGCCAGCAGCCATCCCAAGGATGGCTACACCTTC. Variable domain in full (rest from reference TRBV5-1 and TRBJ1-2): KAGVTQTPRYLIKTRGQQVTLSCSPISGHRSVSWYQQTPGQGLQFLFEYFSETQRNKGNFPGRFSGRQFSNSRSEMNVSTLELGDSALYLCASSHPKDGYTFGSGTRLTVV.

The chain carries TRBV11-1 and TRBJ2-5; possible D gene TRBD2, 6 bases. Germline V gene data show CDR1 as SGHAT and CDR2 as FQDESV (reference sequence). CDR3 size: 14 residues. V shed 1 base and J shed 1 base, with 7 bases lying between them. The chain's CDR3 is CASSLGDSQETQYF. The CDR3 nucleotides read TGTGCCAGCAGCTTAGGGGACTCCCAAGAGACCCAGTACTTC.

This clone occurred a few times. The V call is TRBV27, the J call TRBJ2-7; D may be TRBD2 (6 bases). This CDR3 spans 15 amino acids. Germline loops: CDR1 MNHEY, CDR2 SMNVEV (reference sequence). With 3 bases removed from V and 3 bases from J, the gap between germline ends came to 15 bases. The CDR3 is CASSFVPHGGYEQYF. CDR3 coding DNA: TGTGCCAGCAGTTTCGTCCCTCACGGGGGCTACGAGCAGTACTTC.

The chain is built from TRBV5-1 and TRBJ2-7, with D possibly matching TRBD2 (6 bases). V was trimmed by 4 bases and J by 7 bases, leaving 9 bases between them. Germline lookup yields CDR1 SGHRS and CDR2 YFSETQ. The CDR3 covers 11 residues. Here the CDR3 reads CASSAEGEQYF. The CDR3 region has the DNA TGCGCCAGCAGCGCGGAGGGAGAGCAGTACTTC.

The genes are TRBV30 and TRBJ1-3; D not certain. The germline CDR1 and CDR2 sequences are GTSNPN and SVGIG (reference sequence). This CDR3 has 14 amino acids. Between the trimmed V and J ends, which lost 2 bases and 4 bases, there was a span of 12 bases. Here the CDR3 reads CAWSPGGPGNTIYF. The CDR3 DNA is TGTGCCTGGAGTCCAGGCGGGCCGGGAAACACCATATATTTT.